This entry is about one T cell receptor (beta chain). The antigen remains unidentified. From germline, CDR1 is MNHEY and CDR2 SMNVEV (reference sequence). The ends lost 3 bases at V and 5 bases at J; junction bases unmatched: 10. The CDR3 is made up of 16 amino acids. These data originate in a study of Ad26.COV2.S vaccination and SARS-CoV-2 variants. Indicated treatment: 19 received Ad26.COV2.S at low or high dose, single or two shots; about 5 received placebo; per-sample allocation not given. The samples date from day 63 after the first vaccine or placebo injection. Adults aged 18-55 years in Boston included the donor. Study-level points and caveats: Substantial breadth was reportedly displayed by spike-specific CD8+ and CD4+ T cell responses after vaccination. Total T cell responses were possibly underestimated by TCR breadth and depth analyses. Non-spike TCR breadth did not differ much between vaccine and placebo recipients.

The method was immunoSEQ multiplex PCR; TCRdb's version includes in-frame clones alone and lacks a portion of them. The sample yields fewer than 800,000 clones, 89% seen once. The TCR sequence derives from a person between 18 and 59 years old who received the Ad26.COV2.S COVID-19 vaccine or a placebo. The gene calls are TRBV27 and TRBJ2-3; 8 bases agree with TRBD2. The specimen was peripheral blood, collected in a trial of Ad26.COV2.S vaccine versus placebo. This CDR3 reads CASSFTRGARGDTQYF. The CDR3 bases are TGTGCCAGCAGTTTTACGCGGGGGGCGCGTGGAGATACGCAGTATTTT.